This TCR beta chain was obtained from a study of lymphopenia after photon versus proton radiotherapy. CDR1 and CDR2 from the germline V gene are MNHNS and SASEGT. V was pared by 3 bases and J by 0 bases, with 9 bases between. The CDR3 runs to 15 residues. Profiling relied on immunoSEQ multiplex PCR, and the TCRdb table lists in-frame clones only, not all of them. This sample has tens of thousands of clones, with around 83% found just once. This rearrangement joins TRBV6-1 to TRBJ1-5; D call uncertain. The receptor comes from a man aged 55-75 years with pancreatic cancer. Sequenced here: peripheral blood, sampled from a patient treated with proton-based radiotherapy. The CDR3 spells CASSDPSSSNQPQHF. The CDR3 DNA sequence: TGTGCCAGCAGTGATCCAAGTTCTAGCAATCAGCCCCAGCATTTT.